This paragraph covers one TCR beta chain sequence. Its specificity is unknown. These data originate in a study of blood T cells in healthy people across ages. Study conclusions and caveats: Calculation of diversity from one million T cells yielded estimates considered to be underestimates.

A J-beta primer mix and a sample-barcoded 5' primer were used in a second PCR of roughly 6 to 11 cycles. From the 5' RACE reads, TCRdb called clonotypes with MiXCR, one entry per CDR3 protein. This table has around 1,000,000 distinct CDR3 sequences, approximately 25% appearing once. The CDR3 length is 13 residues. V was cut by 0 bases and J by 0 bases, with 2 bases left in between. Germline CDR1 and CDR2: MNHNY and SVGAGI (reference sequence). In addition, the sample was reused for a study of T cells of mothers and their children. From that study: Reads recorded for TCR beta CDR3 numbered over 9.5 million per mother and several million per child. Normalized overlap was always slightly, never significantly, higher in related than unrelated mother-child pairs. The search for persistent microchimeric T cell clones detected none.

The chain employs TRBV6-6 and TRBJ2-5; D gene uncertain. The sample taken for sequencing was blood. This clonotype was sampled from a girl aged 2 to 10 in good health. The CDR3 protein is CASSYSYQETQYF. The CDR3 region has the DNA TGTGCCAGCAGTTACTCTTACCAAGAGACCCAGTACTTC.